The text below deals with one TCR beta chain. Its antigen is currently unknown. This sample stems from a study of T cell responses to AZD1222 COVID-19 vaccine. Study-level points and caveats: Spike-specific TCR breadth and depth went up after people got two AZD1222 doses. It was only a handful of AZD1222 recipients who were seropositive at baseline. Spike was spanned by vaccine-associated CD4 TCRs, with dominance at 160-218 and 743-854.

The length of the CDR3 is 16 residues. V lost 5 bases, J lost 5 bases, and 12 bases stayed unmatched. Germline values: CDR1 SGHVT, CDR2 SQSDAQ. Clones were sequenced by immunoSEQ multiplex PCR, and TCRdb holds only the in-frame ones, with some missing. Among 60,000 to 75,000 clones, about 85% were seen once, and the ten largest hold around 19%. The sequences come from peripheral blood, collected on day 0 of AZD1222 vaccination. The V call is TRBV7-4, the J call TRBJ1-2; 9 bases are a match to TRBD1. This clonotype was obtained from an adult in good health. The CDR3 DNA sequence: TGTGCCAGCAGCGCCTCAACAGGGGGCGCAAGGTATGGCTACACCTTC. Translating gives CASSASTGGARYGYTF. Full variable domain (rest looked up from reference TRBV7-4 and TRBJ1-2): GAGVSQSPRYKVAKRGRDVALRCDSISGHVTLYWYRQTLGQGSEVLTYSQSDAQRDKSGRPSGRFSAERPERSVSTLKIQRTEQGDSAVYLCASSASTGGARYGYTFGSGTRLTVV.